These T cell receptor beta chains were read from a single sample in a study of cytotoxic CD8 clonotypes in ibrutinib-treated CLL. Sequenced by immunoSEQ multiplex PCR; TCRdb stores in-frame clones only, minus some. The sample lists 15,000 to 20,000 clones; about 64% were seen once. The input for sequencing was PBMCs, taken after 12 months of ibrutinib treatment. The receptors here all came from a human donor with chronic lymphocytic leukemia. The CDR3 runs from the conserved cysteine through the conserved F or W. D genes are given only for firm matches. Not every row has a clone size; where given, it reads once, few, many or a size class.

cdr3_aa cdr3_nt j_call d_call v_call clone_size
CASSPGQNIYGYTF TGTGCCAGCTCCCCGGGACAGAACATCTATGGCTACACCTTC TRBJ1-2 TRBD1 TRBV18 few
CASSFRGNTEAFF TGTGCCAGCAGCTTTAGGGGGAACACTGAAGCTTTCTTT TRBJ1-1 NA TRBV11-2 NA
CASSFLLSRELGAFF TGTGCCAGCAGCTTCCTACTCTCGAGAGAACTGGGAGCTTTCTTT TRBJ1-1 NA TRBV11-2 few
CASNLGGNEQFF TGTGCCAGCAACCTAGGGGGCAATGAGCAGTTCTTC TRBJ2-1 NA TRBV7-9 NA
CASSGTGTGDIETQYF TGTGCCAGCAGCGGAACCGGGACAGGGGATATAGAGACCCAGTACTTC TRBJ2-5 TRBD1 TRBV9 NA
CASSMTSGTYEQYF TGTGCCAGTAGTATGACTAGCGGGACCTACGAGCAGTACTTC TRBJ2-7 TRBD2 TRBV19 few
CASSFYGRAYSNQPQHF TGTGCCAGCAGTTTCTACGGACGGGCATATAGCAATCAGCCCCAGCATTTT TRBJ1-5 NA TRBV28 medium-sized
CASSVNRGYEQYF TGTGCCAGCAGTGTAAACAGGGGTTACGAGCAGTACTTC TRBJ2-7 TRBD1 TRBV6-1 NA
CASSLYSSGSGGETQYF TGTGCCAGCAGCTTGTATAGTAGCGGGAGTGGAGGAGAGACCCAGTACTTC TRBJ2-5 TRBD2 TRBV7-8 NA
CASSLEPGRNQPQHF TGTGCCAGCAGCTTAGAGCCCGGGCGCAATCAGCCCCAGCATTTT TRBJ1-5 NA TRBV11-2 NA
CASSSHQETQYF TGTGCCAGCAGTTCTCACCAAGAGACCCAGTACTTC TRBJ2-5 NA TRBV27 NA
CASSQDGNSGSYEQYF TGTGCCAGCAGCCAAGATGGTAATAGCGGGAGTTACGAGCAGTACTTC TRBJ2-7 TRBD2 TRBV4-2 once
CASSAGTGVVGSEQYF TGTGCCAGCAGTGCCGGGACAGGGGTTGTTGGCTCCGAGCAGTACTTC TRBJ2-7 TRBD1 TRBV6-1 NA
CASSFNTEAFF TGCGCCAGCAGCTTTAACACTGAAGCTTTCTTT TRBJ1-1 NA TRBV5-1 few
CASSISVPAYEQYF TGTGCCAGTAGTATATCAGTGCCCGCCTACGAGCAGTACTTC TRBJ2-7 NA TRBV19 few
CASSEVLQGTDTQYF TGTGCCAGCAGTGAAGTATTACAGGGCACAGATACGCAGTATTTT TRBJ2-3 NA TRBV6-1 NA
CASSLERQGAEQYF TGTGCCAGCAGCTTAGAAAGACAGGGGGCCGAGCAGTACTTC TRBJ2-7 TRBD1 TRBV11-3 NA
CASKKGASSYNEQFF TGTGCCAGCAAAAAGGGGGCAAGCTCCTACAATGAGCAGTTCTTC TRBJ2-1 TRBD1 TRBV7-8 once
CASSVGSGGATGELFF TGTGCCAGCAGCGTAGGGTCCGGGGGCGCCACCGGGGAGCTGTTTTTT TRBJ2-2 NA TRBV9 NA
CASSVGDREQYF TGTGCCAGCAGCGTAGGTGACAGGGAGCAGTATTTT TRBJ2-3 TRBD1 TRBV9 NA
CASSLQETNTEAFF TGCGCCAGCAGCTTACAGGAGACGAACACTGAAGCTTTCTTT TRBJ1-1 NA TRBV5-1 NA
CASSVQRRDNEQFF TGCGCCAGCAGCGTCCAAAGGAGGGACAATGAGCAGTTCTTC TRBJ2-1 NA TRBV5-1 NA
CASSDSLGEKLFF TGTGCCAGCAGCGACTCCCTTGGAGAAAAACTGTTTTTT TRBJ1-4 NA TRBV5-5 NA
CASSPIPKGDTEAFF TGTGCCAGCAGCCCAATCCCCAAGGGCGACACTGAAGCTTTCTTT TRBJ1-1 NA TRBV7-8 large
CASSPNPGRRFYEQYF TGTGCCAGCTCACCTAACCCGGGGCGGAGATTCTACGAGCAGTACTTC TRBJ2-7 NA TRBV18 once
CASPTGGGLQETQYF TGTGCCAGCCCGACCGGAGGCGGGCTCCAAGAGACCCAGTACTTC TRBJ2-5 NA TRBV6-1 once
CASSLVAEETQYF TGTGCCAGCAGCTTGGTGGCAGAAGAGACCCAGTACTTC TRBJ2-5 NA TRBV5-4 NA
CASSEFKGANVLTF TGCGCCAGCAGCGAATTCAAGGGGGCCAACGTCCTGACTTTC TRBJ2-6 NA TRBV5-1 once
CASSLGSQETQYF TGTGCCAGCAGCTTAGGCAGCCAAGAGACCCAGTACTTC TRBJ2-5 NA TRBV7-2 NA
CASSFGGEGYEQYF TGTGCCAGCAGCTTCGGGGGAGAAGGATACGAGCAGTACTTC TRBJ2-7 NA TRBV11-3 NA
CASSLSVAANTGELFF TGTGCTAGCAGCTTAAGTGTTGCAGCGAACACCGGGGAGCTGTTTTTT TRBJ2-2 NA TRBV7-7 once
CARISRAGAGVGEQFF TGTGCCAGAATCTCCCGGGCAGGGGCGGGAGTAGGTGAGCAGTTCTTC TRBJ2-1 NA TRBV2 NA
CSVQQGAPGSEQFF TGCAGCGTGCAACAGGGGGCGCCCGGGTCGGAGCAGTTCTTC TRBJ2-1 TRBD1 TRBV29-1 NA
CASGTVNTEAFF TGCGCCAGCGGGACAGTGAACACTGAAGCTTTCTTT TRBJ1-1 TRBD1 TRBV10-2 NA
CASSSDSEQFF TGCGCCAGCAGCTCGGACTCTGAGCAGTTCTTC TRBJ2-1 NA TRBV5-1 NA
CASSIAGTSSSYEQYF TGTGCCAGTAGTATCGCCGGGACTAGCAGCTCCTACGAGCAGTACTTC TRBJ2-7 TRBD2 TRBV19 NA
CASSVGRDRGEAFF TGTGCCAGCAGCGTAGGTAGGGACAGGGGTGAAGCTTTCTTT TRBJ1-1 TRBD1 TRBV9 NA
CASSSRQPIAKNIQYF TGTGCCAGCAGTTCTCGACAGCCCATAGCCAAAAACATTCAGTACTTC TRBJ2-4 NA TRBV6-5 NA
CASSLSRQGASSEAFF TGTGCCAGCAGTTTGTCCCGACAGGGGGCGTCGTCTGAAGCTTTCTTT TRBJ1-1 TRBD1 TRBV28 NA
CASSSTGFSYNEQFF TGTGCCAGCAGCTCTACAGGGTTCTCCTACAATGAGCAGTTCTTC TRBJ2-1 NA TRBV7-3 NA
CSARDRDDYTF TGCAGTGCTAGGGACAGGGATGACTACACCTTC TRBJ1-2 TRBD1 TRBV20-1 medium-sized
CASTHRTAGEEKLFF TGTGCCAGCACCCACAGGACAGCCGGTGAGGAAAAACTGTTTTTT TRBJ1-4 NA TRBV6-1 NA
CASSLAAGGVETQYF TGTGCCAGCAGCTTAGCGGCGGGAGGGGTAGAGACCCAGTACTTC TRBJ2-5 TRBD2 TRBV11-2 NA
CASSLIPVGLAGGEQFF TGTGCCAGCAGCTTAATCCCCGTGGGGCTAGCCGGAGGTGAGCAGTTCTTC TRBJ2-1 NA TRBV7-3 NA
CASSSSDQPQHF NA TRBJ1-5 NA TRBV27 NA